This T cell receptor (beta chain) was profiled in a study of Graves' ophthalmopathy and Graves' hyperthyroidism. Ophthalmopathic donors had moderate-to-severe activity, CAS ≥3 and NOSPECS ≥4, with disease that had lasted under 3 months. PBMCs originated in approximately 9.1 ml of fresh peripheral blood. Amplification of TCR beta CDR3 regions used RNA transcripts. The first-round RT-PCR employed HTBI primers together with the Qiagen OneStep RT-PCR kit. A multiplex PCR was then performed as the second round. Using its own MiXCR run on the multiplex PCR reads, TCRdb lists one record per CDR3 protein. The sample has approximately 640,000 distinct CDR3 sequences, roughly 39% seen once. The germline gives CDR1 SGHTA, CDR2 FQGNSA. V lost 1 base to trimming and J lost 2 bases, with 9 bases between them. This CDR3 is built from 14 residues.

The sequenced sample was peripheral blood. This sequence was found in an adult man with Graves' ophthalmopathy. V gene TRBV7-2 combines with J gene TRBJ2-7; D is possibly TRBD1 (5 bases). The CDR3 sequence is CASSLEMGPYEQYF. In DNA form, the CDR3 reads TGTGCCAGCAGCTTAGAGATGGGGCCCTACGAGCAGTACTTC.